A selection of T cell receptor beta chains follows, all from one sample in a study of vaccination and CD4 T cells after COVID-19. TCRdb fed the PCR reads into MiXCR, producing one record per CDR3 protein. The top ten hold 8.6% of the sample, which has about 23,000 distinct CDR3 sequences, about a third seen once. Which antigens these TCRs recognize remains unknown. Sequenced material: CD4+ T cells from blood, cultured in vitro, taken about 7 months after SARS-CoV-2 vaccination. The source of these receptors is a human donor who had recovered from COVID-19. Each CDR3 is given with its conserved first and last residue. A D gene is named only where the DNA matches it firmly. A row's size may be missing; if present it is once, few, many or a size class.

len: 17
v_gene: TRBV28
d_gene: TRBD2
abundance: .
j_gene: TRBJ2-5
CDR3aa: CASRITRLAGYQETQYF
CDR3nt: TGTGCCAGCAGAATCACCCGACTAGCGGGCTACCAAGAGACCCAGTACTTC

len: 14
v_gene: TRBV6-1
d_gene: TRBD1
abundance: .
j_gene: TRBJ1-5
CDR3aa: CASSERQGGQPQHF
CDR3nt: TGTGCCAGCAGTGAAAGGCAGGGGGGTCAGCCCCAGCATTTT

len: 14
v_gene: TRBV20-1
d_gene: .
abundance: .
j_gene: TRBJ1-6
CDR3aa: CSAREGAYNSPLHF
CDR3nt: TGCAGTGCTAGAGAGGGGGCATATAATTCACCCCTCCACTTT

len: 16
v_gene: TRBV20-1
d_gene: .
abundance: .
j_gene: TRBJ2-1
CDR3aa: CSAKLMGGGSYNEQFF
CDR3nt: TGCAGTGCCAAACTGATGGGGGGCGGGTCTTACAATGAGCAGTTCTTC

len: 15
v_gene: TRBV7-2
d_gene: .
abundance: .
j_gene: TRBJ2-1
CDR3aa: CASSLAARTYNEQFF
CDR3nt: TGTGCCAGCAGCTTAGCCGCGCGAACCTACAATGAGCAGTTCTTC

len: 14
v_gene: TRBV6-1
d_gene: TRBD2
abundance: once
j_gene: TRBJ2-3
CDR3aa: CASTLAGGSDTQYF
CDR3nt: TGTGCCAGCACCTTAGCGGGAGGTTCAGATACGCAGTATTTT

len: 17
v_gene: TRBV6-6
d_gene: .
abundance: .
j_gene: TRBJ1-2
CDR3aa: CASSYSALDSFNYGYTF
CDR3nt: TGTGCCAGCAGTTACTCGGCGTTAGACAGTTTTAACTATGGCTACACCTTC

len: 13
v_gene: TRBV6-1
d_gene: .
abundance: .
j_gene: TRBJ1-1
CDR3aa: CASRPKHGLEAFF
CDR3nt: TGTGCCAGCCGACCGAAACATGGCCTTGAAGCTTTCTTT

len: 13
v_gene: TRBV2
d_gene: .
abundance: .
j_gene: TRBJ2-7
CDR3aa: CATNRPLEDEQYF
CDR3nt: TGTGCCACCAACCGGCCCCTGGAAGACGAGCAGTACTTC

len: 12
v_gene: TRBV2
d_gene: .
abundance: .
j_gene: TRBJ2-7
CDR3aa: CASSLGDYEQYF
CDR3nt: TGTGCCAGCAGCCTTGGGGACTACGAGCAGTACTTC

len: 12
v_gene: TRBV19
d_gene: .
abundance: .
j_gene: TRBJ1-5
CDR3aa: CASGKGDQPQHF
CDR3nt: TGTGCCAGCGGAAAGGGTGATCAGCCCCAGCATTTT

len: 14
v_gene: TRBV10-3
d_gene: TRBD1
abundance: .
j_gene: TRBJ1-1
CDR3aa: CAISGDRGSTEAFF
CDR3nt: TGTGCCATCAGTGGAGACAGGGGGTCTACTGAAGCTTTCTTT

len: 17
v_gene: TRBV19
d_gene: .
abundance: few
j_gene: TRBJ1-2
CDR3aa: CASSRSPQGRGSYGYTF
CDR3nt: TGTGCCAGTAGTCGCTCCCCTCAGGGGAGGGGGAGCTATGGCTACACCTTC

len: 16
v_gene: TRBV19
d_gene: TRBD1
abundance: medium-sized
j_gene: TRBJ1-5
CDR3aa: CASSIRDRGGNQPQHF
CDR3nt: TGTGCCAGTAGTATCCGGGACAGGGGGGGCAATCAGCCCCAGCATTTT

len: 18
v_gene: TRBV6-4
d_gene: TRBD1
abundance: few
j_gene: TRBJ2-5
CDR3aa: CATMRFQGDSQIQETQYF
CDR3nt: TGTGCCACCATGCGATTTCAGGGGGATTCACAAATCCAAGAGACCCAGTACTTC

len: 14
v_gene: TRBV10-3
d_gene: .
abundance: .
j_gene: TRBJ1-2
CDR3aa: CAIGRFWMRGGYTF
CDR3nt: TGTGCCATCGGTCGATTTTGGATGAGGGGTGGCTACACCTTC

len: 14
v_gene: TRBV7-2
d_gene: .
abundance: few
j_gene: TRBJ1-1
CDR3aa: CASSSQTVDTEAFF
CDR3nt: TGTGCCAGCAGTTCCCAGACCGTGGACACTGAAGCTTTCTTT

len: 14
v_gene: TRBV20-1
d_gene: .
abundance: few
j_gene: TRBJ2-5
CDR3aa: CSARTGEPQETQYF
CDR3nt: TGCAGTGCTAGAACAGGAGAGCCCCAAGAGACCCAGTACTTC

len: 14
v_gene: TRBV7-9
d_gene: .
abundance: few
j_gene: TRBJ1-2
CDR3aa: CASSSMGGYYGYTF
CDR3nt: TGTGCCAGCAGCTCAATGGGGGGTTACTATGGCTACACCTTC

len: 13
v_gene: TRBV6-5
d_gene: .
abundance: .
j_gene: TRBJ2-7
CDR3aa: CASSYSPREWRYF
CDR3nt: TGTGCCAGCAGTTACTCTCCCCGGGAGTGGAGGTACTTC

len: 16
v_gene: TRBV21-1
d_gene: .
abundance: .
j_gene: TRBJ1-1
CDR3aa: CASSKGAGALNTEAFF
CDR3nt: TGTGCCAGCAGCAAAGGGGCAGGGGCCTTGAACACTGAAGCTTTCTTT

len: 14
v_gene: TRBV24-1
d_gene: .
abundance: medium-sized
j_gene: TRBJ2-7
CDR3aa: CATSSHTAPYEQYF
CDR3nt: TGTGCCACCAGTAGCCATACGGCCCCGTACGAGCAGTACTTC

len: 15
v_gene: TRBV6-1
d_gene: .
abundance: .
j_gene: TRBJ2-7
CDR3aa: CASSKDRDFSYEQYF
CDR3nt: TGTGCCAGCAGTAAAGACAGGGACTTCTCCTACGAGCAGTACTTC

len: 15
v_gene: TRBV4-1
d_gene: TRBD2
abundance: .
j_gene: TRBJ2-7
CDR3aa: CASSPGLAGEGEQYF
CDR3nt: TGCGCCAGCAGTCCCGGACTAGCGGGTGAGGGCGAGCAGTACTTC

len: 19
v_gene: TRBV20-1
d_gene: .
abundance: once
j_gene: TRBJ1-5
CDR3aa: CSARDRVGGHFWGNQPQHF
CDR3nt: TGCAGTGCTAGAGATCGGGTCGGGGGGCATTTTTGGGGCAATCAGCCCCAGCATTTT

len: 15
v_gene: TRBV15
d_gene: .
abundance: few
j_gene: TRBJ1-5
CDR3aa: CATSRAGRDNQPQHF
CDR3nt: TGTGCCACCAGCAGAGCCGGCAGGGACAATCAGCCCCAGCATTTT

len: 16
v_gene: TRBV7-9
d_gene: TRBD1
abundance: .
j_gene: TRBJ2-3
CDR3aa: CASSLGDRRSTDTQYF
CDR3nt: TGTGCCAGCAGCTTAGGGGACAGACGTAGCACAGATACGCAGTATTTT

len: 13
v_gene: TRBV2
d_gene: .
abundance: .
j_gene: TRBJ2-3
CDR3aa: CASVAVSTDTQYF
CDR3nt: TGTGCCAGCGTAGCGGTAAGCACAGATACGCAGTATTTT

len: 12
v_gene: TRBV6-5
d_gene: .
abundance: .
j_gene: TRBJ2-7
CDR3aa: CASSLNRAPGDF
CDR3nt: TGTGCCAGCAGTTTAAACCGGGCCCCCGGGGACTTC

len: 12
v_gene: TRBV10-3
d_gene: .
abundance: few
j_gene: TRBJ2-5
CDR3aa: CAIATVQETQYF
CDR3nt: TGTGCCATCGCGACAGTACAAGAGACCCAGTACTTC

len: 15
v_gene: TRBV6-1
d_gene: TRBD2
abundance: .
j_gene: TRBJ2-7
CDR3aa: CASVEAGAVRREQYF
CDR3nt: TGTGCCAGCGTTGAAGCGGGAGCTGTGCGGCGCGAGCAGTACTTC

len: 13
v_gene: TRBV7-2
d_gene: .
abundance: few
j_gene: TRBJ2-1
CDR3aa: CASTETAGGKQFF
CDR3nt: TGTGCCAGCACCGAAACGGCTGGCGGGAAGCAGTTCTTC

len: 13
v_gene: TRBV7-9
d_gene: .
abundance: few
j_gene: TRBJ2-5
CDR3aa: CASSSVPGAIQYF
CDR3nt: TGTGCCAGCAGCTCTGTTCCGGGGGCAATCCAGTACTTC

len: 14
v_gene: TRBV7-9
d_gene: .
abundance: few
j_gene: TRBJ2-7
CDR3aa: CASTNEGRGDEQYF
CDR3nt: TGTGCCAGCACCAACGAGGGGAGAGGGGACGAGCAGTACTTC

len: 17
v_gene: TRBV28
d_gene: .
abundance: few
j_gene: TRBJ1-2
CDR3aa: CASRATLGGRGNYGYTF
CDR3nt: TGTGCCAGCAGGGCTACCCTCGGGGGGCGAGGGAATTATGGCTACACCTTC

len: 13
v_gene: TRBV20-1
d_gene: TRBD1
abundance: .
j_gene: TRBJ2-5
CDR3aa: CSARPTGVETQYF
CDR3nt: TGCAGTGCTAGGCCGACAGGGGTTGAGACCCAGTACTTC

len: 16
v_gene: TRBV6-1
d_gene: TRBD2
abundance: .
j_gene: TRBJ2-5
CDR3aa: CASLRGLAGGQETQYF
CDR3nt: TGTGCCAGCCTTAGAGGACTAGCGGGAGGTCAAGAGACCCAGTACTTC

len: 14
v_gene: TRBV15
d_gene: .
abundance: .
j_gene: TRBJ2-7
CDR3aa: CATSRTGRSYEQYF
CDR3nt: TGTGCCACCAGCAGAACAGGGAGATCCTACGAGCAGTACTTC

len: 16
v_gene: TRBV10-1
d_gene: .
abundance: .
j_gene: TRBJ1-2
CDR3aa: CASSETPGQGHGGYTF
CDR3nt: TGCGCCAGCAGTGAGACCCCGGGACAAGGACATGGTGGCTACACCTTC

len: 14
v_gene: TRBV24-1
d_gene: TRBD1
abundance: few
j_gene: TRBJ1-5
CDR3aa: CATSDKGQTQPQHF
CDR3nt: TGTGCCACCAGTGACAAGGGACAGACTCAGCCCCAGCATTTT

len: 16
v_gene: TRBV24-1
d_gene: .
abundance: few
j_gene: TRBJ2-5
CDR3aa: CATSGLDRDTQETQYF
CDR3nt: TGTGCCACCAGTGGATTAGATAGGGACACTCAAGAGACCCAGTACTTC

len: 16
v_gene: TRBV28
d_gene: TRBD2
abundance: few
j_gene: TRBJ2-7
CDR3aa: CASSPWTSGGSYEQYF
CDR3nt: TGTGCCAGCAGTCCGTGGACTAGCGGGGGCTCATACGAGCAGTACTTC

len: 13
v_gene: TRBV28
d_gene: .
abundance: medium-sized
j_gene: TRBJ1-5
CDR3aa: CASSPGTWEPQHF
CDR3nt: TGTGCCAGCAGTCCCGGCACATGGGAGCCCCAGCATTTT

len: 14
v_gene: TRBV6-5
d_gene: .
abundance: .
j_gene: TRBJ1-5
CDR3aa: CASSSGRNNQPQHF
CDR3nt: TGTGCCAGCAGTTCCGGACGGAATAATCAGCCCCAGCATTTT